This TCR beta chain was recovered during a study of blood T cell repertoires in COVID-19. In the original processing: Amplification from reference gene primers served as the basis for estimated nucleated cell counts. The protocol was immunoSEQ multiplex PCR, while the TCRdb copy is restricted to in-frame clones and leaves out a portion. V and J calls and clone size come straight from that table; D and trimming were deduced from the DNA. The data contain under 250,000 clones, over 70% of them singletons. The CDR3 runs 15 residues. Germline CDR1 LNHNV, CDR2 YYDKDF (reference sequence). V lost 1 base, J lost 6 bases, and 6 bases stayed unmatched.

Sequences were obtained from peripheral blood. The TCR comes from a woman aged 80 or older with acute or convalescent COVID-19. The V call is TRBV15, the J call TRBJ1-3; TRBD1 matches at 7 bases. The CDR3 DNA is TGTGCCACCAGCAGAGGGGGAACAGGGGAAAACACCATATATTTT. This sequence encodes CATSRGGTGENTIYF.